These 10 T cell receptor beta chains originate from one sample sequenced in a study of CD8 T cells in ankylosing spondylitis. From the 5' RACE reads, TCRdb called clonotypes with MiXCR, one entry per CDR3 protein. The table lists approximately 90,000 distinct CDR3 sequences, about 8.6% of them singletons. The source material was blood, either unsorted or a sorted T cell fraction (not recorded which). These receptor sequences come from a male donor with ankylosing spondylitis or in good health (not recorded which).

The V gene is TRBV7-9, the J gene TRBJ2-1; D may be TRBD1 or TRBD2 (5 bases each). V lost 3 bases and J lost 4, with 16 bases in between. Germline loops: CDR1 SEHNR, CDR2 FQNEAQ (reference sequence). The CDR3 contains 16 residues. The CDR3 loop reads CASSFSRGLGYNEQFF. CDR3 nucleotide sequence: TGTGCCAGCAGCTTTAGCCGGGGCCTCGGATACAATGAGCAGTTCTTC.

This clonotype was observed at least ten times. The rearrangement joins TRBV5-6 to TRBJ2-3; 10 positions match TRBD2. V was pared by 2 bases and J by 2 bases, with 8 bases of the junction left unmatched. CDR3 length equals 17 residues. Looked up from germline, CDR1 is SGHDT and CDR2 is YYEEEE. CDR3 coding DNA: TGTGCCAGCAGCTTTGGCCTAGCGGGGGCCCACACAGATACGCAGTATTTT. It translates to CASSFGLAGAHTDTQYF.

In its sample, this clonotype was seen once. Just one base apart from a much larger clone, this may be a read error. The V call is TRBV6-2 or TRBV6-3, the J call TRBJ1-5; 12 bases map to TRBD1. The CDR3 has 18 residues. In germline, CDR1 is MNHEY, CDR2 SVGEGT. Trimming at V came to 7 bases and at J to 3 bases, leaving 13 bases not matched to a gene. The CDR3 DNA follows: TGTGCCAGCAAAAAATACGGGACAGGGGGCGACGACAATCAGCCCCAGCATTTT. Translation gives CASKKYGTGGDDNQPQHF.

This clonotype has at least ten counts. CDR3 DNA sequence: TGTGCCAGCAGTTACTCAGCACGACACCCCGAGGACTATGGCTACACCTTC. Protein product: CASSYSARHPEDYGYTF. The V call is TRBV6-2 or TRBV6-3, the J call TRBJ1-2; no reliable D call. Trimming took 0 bases from V and 3 from J, leaving 17 bases between them. Germline loops: CDR1 MNHEY, CDR2 SVGEGT. The CDR3 loop spans 17 amino acids.

This clonotype has more than one count but fewer than ten. The chain recombines TRBV3-1 with TRBJ2-2; unclear D gene. Deletions cut 4 bases from V and 4 bases from J, with 7 bases between. CDR1 LGHDT and CDR2 YNNKEL come from the germline V gene (reference sequence). The CDR3 length is 13 residues. Here the CDR3 reads CASSLGVTGELFF. In DNA, the CDR3 is TGTGCCAGCAGCCTTGGGGTCACCGGGGAGCTGTTTTTT.

This clonotype was detected ten times or more. The rearrangement uses TRBV6-5 and TRBJ2-2; D ambiguous. Germline CDR1 and CDR2: MNHEY and SVGAGI. This CDR3 spans 14 amino acids. Trimming took off 2 bases at V and 4 bases at J, with 8 bases between the two ends. CDR3 residues: CASSYSPSTGELFF. The DNA of the CDR3 is TGTGCCAGCAGTTACAGCCCCTCCACCGGGGAGCTGTTTTTT.

This clonotype was picked up many times. The chain links TRBV3-1 to TRBJ2-7; D perhaps matches TRBD1 (5 bases). The germline gives CDR1 LGHDT, CDR2 YNNKEL (reference sequence). CDR3 length equals 15 residues. Trimming removed 1 base at V and 3 bases at J, with 13 bases between. CDR3 nucleotides: TGTGCCAGCAGCCAAGGTACAGGTCTATTCTACGAGCAGTACTTC. This sequence encodes CASSQGTGLFYEQYF.

This clonotype was seen many times. The V call is TRBV10-3, the J call TRBJ2-1, with D perhaps TRBD2 (6 bases). This CDR3 comprises 21 residues. The V gene lost 3 bases and the J gene lost 0 bases, with 27 bases spanning the gap. CDR1 is ENHRY, CDR2 SYGVKD, per germline. CDR3 protein: CAISEPPGSLLAGLSYNEQFF. DNA for the CDR3: TGTGCCATCAGTGAACCCCCCGGCTCCCTTCTCGCGGGACTCTCCTACAATGAGCAGTTCTTC.

This clonotype was seen at least ten times. The V call is TRBV18, the J call TRBJ2-7; D is ambiguous. Germline CDR1 reads KGHSH; CDR2 reads LQKENI. Trimming stripped 3 bases from V and 4 bases from J, with 13 bases between. The CDR3 is 14 amino acids. Written as DNA, the CDR3 is TGTGCCAGCTCACCTTTCCCCTCGGAATACGAGCAGTACTTC. It is translated as CASSPFPSEYEQYF.

This clonotype was seen many times. V gene TRBV7-2 combines with J gene TRBJ1-5, with 7 bases fitting TRBD1. Per germline, CDR1 SGHTA and CDR2 FQGNSA. V was pared by 4 bases and J by 0 bases, with 3 bases of the junction left unmatched. This CDR3 region has 15 residues. The DNA of the CDR3 is TGTGCCAGCAGCTCGACAGGGTATAGCAATCAGCCCCAGCATTTT. This encodes CASSSTGYSNQPQHF.